This TCR beta chain is drawn from a study of CD8+ T cells in alopecia areata. Study results and caveats: Sequenced scalp T cells also include alphabeta T cells resident in normal skin. Alopecia totalis/universalis scalp especially showed more expanded CD8+ clones than normal scalp.

Worth noting for this clone: What it binds is not known. Gene names are the mouse ones. The CDR3 end lies 4 residues beyond the end of the read and is filled in from the germline J gene. The same CDR3 can be traced to other DNA sequences in this sample.

This CDR3 spans 15 amino acids. Germline values: CDR1 NNHDY, CDR2 SYVADS. Losses at the gene ends were 1 base for V and 1 base for J; bases not matched to a gene: 1. Pooled cells of cutaneous lymph node origin were sorted on CD4, CD8alpha, NKG2D, NKG2ACE and other markers. Reverse transcription of extracted RNA yielded cDNA, which provided the sequencing template. Clones were read by immunoSEQ multiplex PCR, and TCRdb kept only the in-frame ones, dropping some. This sample carries about 300,000 clones, none of them present only once. The source is a C3H/HeJ mouse with alopecia areata. The strain bears MHC haplotype H2-k. The source material was CD4+ T cells sorted from a lymph node. This chain connects TRBV13-3 to TRBJ2-1; 8 nucleotides align to TRBD2. The part of the CDR3 DNA that was read is TGTGCCAGCAGTGATCTGGGGGGAAACTATGCT. This encodes CASSDLGGNYA. The full CDR3 sequence reads CASSDLGGNYAEQFF.